The 18 T cell receptor beta chains below were found in one sample sequenced in a study of blood T cells in healthy people across ages. A second PCR, run for roughly 7 to 12 cycles, used a sample-barcoded 5' primer plus a J-beta primer mix. TCRdb re-called the 5' RACE reads with MiXCR, one entry per CDR3 protein. This sample has over 600,000 distinct CDR3 sequences; 20% to 25% occur once, and the top ten carry 3.5% to 4%. Sequencing input: blood. The receptors stem from a man between 65 and 80 years old in good health.

The chain recombines TRBV2 with TRBJ2-5; TRBD1 aligns across 7 bases. Gene TRBJ2-7 matches the end of the DNA better, so the J call may be wrong. Germline CDR1 reads SNHLY; CDR2 reads FYNNEI. CDR3 length equals 12 residues. CDR3 sequence reads: CASSTGQLEQYF. The CDR3 DNA reads as TGTGCCAGCAGTACGGGACAGCTCGAGCAGTACTTC.

This clonotype was counted between two and nine times. The chain employs TRBV7-2 and TRBJ2-3; D not certain. The CDR3 runs to 13 residues. Trimming removed 5 bases at V and 4 bases at J, with 10 bases between. Germline assignment: CDR1 SGHTA and CDR2 FQGNSA. CDR3 bases: TGTGCCAGCAGCCCAGGCATAGCAGATACGCAGTATTTT. Its translation is CASSPGIADTQYF. The variable domain in full, completed from reference TRBV7-2 and TRBJ2-3, reads GAGVSQSPSNKVTEKGKDVELRCDPISGHTALYWYRQSLGQGLEFLIYFQGNSAPDKSGLPSDRFSAERTGGSVSTLTIQRTQQEDSAVYLCASSPGIADTQYFGPGTRLTVL.

This clonotype came up a few times. The chain couples TRBV6-2 or TRBV6-3 to TRBJ1-1; D might be TRBD1 (5 bases). Germline CDR1 reads MNHEY; CDR2 reads SVGEGT. The V and J ends lost 3 bases and 9 bases respectively, with 8 bases between them. CDR3 length: 11 residues. CDR3 loop: CASSYLGQAFF. The CDR3 nucleotides are TGTGCCAGCAGTTATTTGGGACAAGCTTTCTTT.

This clonotype was counted only a few times. The chain couples TRBV20-1 to TRBJ2-5; 7 nucleotides line up with TRBD1. Germline-derived CDR1 and CDR2 are DFQATT and SNEGSKA (reference sequence). The V gene end was trimmed by 7 bases and the J gene end by 6 bases; junction bases not matched to a gene: 11. This CDR3 comprises 13 residues. In nucleotides, the CDR3 is TGCAGTGGTCCTAGTGACAGGGAAAAGACCCAGTACTTC. It specifies CSGPSDREKTQYF.

For the CDR3, the DNA is TGTGCCAGCAGTGGCCTAATGCGCGAATACGAGCAGTACTTC. Translation gives CASSGLMREYEQYF. The chain carries TRBV28 and TRBJ2-7; no clear D. The V end was cut by 5 bases, the J end by 4 bases, with 15 bases between. The germline gives CDR1 MDHEN, CDR2 SYDVKM. The CDR3 loop spans 14 amino acids.

This clonotype was found a few times. The V gene is TRBV7-9, the J gene TRBJ1-4; 10 nucleotides align to TRBD1. CDR1 SEHNR and CDR2 FQNEAQ come from the germline V gene (reference sequence). The CDR3 has 14 amino acids. J lost 6 bases, V lost 5 bases, and 3 bases had no gene match. CDR3 in DNA: TGTGCCAGCAGCGGGGACAGGGGTGATGAAAAACTGTTTTTT. It codes for CASSGDRGDEKLFF.

This clonotype occurred a few times. The chain combines TRBV18 with TRBJ2-5, with TRBD2 as a possible D gene (5 bases). The CDR3 runs to 14 residues. The germline V gene encodes CDR1 KGHSH and CDR2 LQKENI. Deletions cut 4 bases from V and 1 base from J, with 10 bases between. CDR3 amino acids: CASSLPGTQETQYF. Written as DNA, the CDR3 is TGTGCCAGCTCACTTCCGGGAACCCAAGAGACCCAGTACTTC.

Remarks on this clonotype: Germline is not matched at one junction end, which may reflect a read error. The chain couples TRBV7-6 to TRBJ2-7; 9 bases map to TRBD2. This CDR3 comprises 13 residues. Germline V gene sequence: CDR1 SGHVS, CDR2 FNYEAQ. The CDR3 sequence: CASSHSGSYEQHF. Here the CDR3 DNA reads TGTGCCAGCAGCCATAGCGGGAGCTACGAGCAGCACTTC. The variable domain in full, completed from reference TRBV7-6 and TRBJ2-7, reads GAGVSQSPRYKVTKRGQDVALRCDPISGHVSLYWYRQALGQGPEFLTYFNYEAQQDKSGLPNDRFSAERPEGSISTLTIQRTEQRDSAMYRCASSHSGSYEQHFGPGTRLTVT.

This clonotype has only one observation. The genes are TRBV4-3 and TRBJ2-3; D uncertain. CDR1 and CDR2 (germline): LGHNA, YSLEER. V lost 1 base, J lost 0 bases, and 8 bases lay in between. CDR3 size: 15 residues. The CDR3 is CASSQVGISTDTQYF. The CDR3 nucleotides read TGCGCCAGCAGCCAAGTTGGCATTAGCACAGATACGCAGTATTTT.

The sample holds many counts of this clonotype. V and J are TRBV12-3 or TRBV12-4 and TRBJ1-3; maybe TRBD1 (5 bases). V lost 11 bases, J lost 2 bases, and 16 bases lay in between. The CDR3 consists of 14 residues. This CDR3 reads CAWARDPTGNTIYF. In DNA, the CDR3 is TGTGCCTGGGCCCGGGACCCTACTGGAAACACCATATATTTT.

Only a few counts were recorded for this clonotype. V gene TRBV4-3 combines with J gene TRBJ1-2, with no clear D. V was shortened by 0 bases and J by 4 bases, with 9 bases between the two germline ends. CDR3 length: 14 residues. Per the germline V gene, CDR1 is LGHNA and CDR2 is YSLEER. CDR3 DNA sequence: TGCGCCAGCAGCCAAGAGGACGGACTCTATGGCTACACCTTC. This codes for CASSQEDGLYGYTF.

The chain carries TRBV6-2 or TRBV6-3 and TRBJ2-4; D gene uncertain. The CDR3 runs to 19 residues. Trimming removed 7 bases from V and 0 bases from J, with 25 bases in between. Germline loops: CDR1 MNHEY, CDR2 SVGEGT. For the CDR3, the DNA is TGTGCCAGCAAGCCCCAAGGGCCCGAACGGATCCTAGCCAAAAACATTCAGTACTTC. It specifies CASKPQGPERILAKNIQYF.

CDR3 loop: CASSKFYGYTF. The CDR3 nucleotides read TGTGCCAGCAGTAAATTTTATGGCTACACCTTC. The genes are TRBV25-1 and TRBJ1-2, with unresolved D. Germline V gene data show CDR1 as MGHDK and CDR2 as SYGVNS. The V and J ends lost 5 bases and 5 bases respectively, with 6 bases between them. CDR3 size: 11 residues.

This sequence joins TRBV6-1 and TRBJ2-4; TRBD1 aligns across 11 bases. CDR1 and CDR2 (germline): MNHNS, SASEGT. The J segment lost 1 base and the V segment lost 6 bases, leaving 8 bases of the junction unmatched. The CDR3 loop spans 17 amino acids. Here the CDR3 reads CASSKYGQGAAKNIQYF. The CDR3 DNA sequence: TGTGCCAGCAGCAAATACGGACAGGGGGCTGCCAAAAACATTCAGTACTTC.

V usage is TRBV28 and J usage is TRBJ2-5; D not resolved. The ends were cut back, 6 bases at V and 4 bases at J, with 12 bases in the middle. The germline V gene has CDR1 MDHEN and CDR2 SYDVKM. This CDR3 comprises 13 residues. The CDR3 bases are TGTGCCAGCAGCCTCTGGTCCGGAGAGACCCAGTACTTC. Encoded protein: CASSLWSGETQYF. Full variable domain (remainder filled in from reference TRBV28 and TRBJ2-5): DVKVTQSSRYLVKRTGEKVFLECVQDMDHENMFWYRQDPGLGLRLIYFSYDVKMKEKGDIPEGYSVSREKKERFSLILESASTNQTSMYLCASSLWSGETQYFGPGTRLLVL.

The chain uses TRBV9 and TRBJ1-3; D unclear. This CDR3 has 15 residues. Germline CDR1 and CDR2: SGDLS and YYNGEE. V lost 0 bases and J lost 4, with 11 bases in between. CDR3 coding DNA: TGTGCCAGCAGCGTAGGGGGAGTTTCAGGAAACACCATATATTTT. Protein sequence: CASSVGGVSGNTIYF.

V gene TRBV7-9 combines with J gene TRBJ2-7, with 11 bases aligning to TRBD1. The CDR3 runs to 15 residues. The V segment lost 1 base and the J segment 7 bases; nucleotides outside the gene matches: 6. The germline V gene has CDR1 SEHNR and CDR2 FQNEAQ (reference sequence). The CDR3: CASSLVGQGAEEQYF. Here the CDR3 DNA reads TGTGCCAGCAGCTTAGTCGGACAGGGGGCGGAGGAGCAGTACTTC.

This clonotype was counted a few times. The J gene is TRBJ1-2, the V gene TRBV29-1; 7 bases are a match to TRBD1. Unmatched junction bases numbered 3, after V lost 4 bases and J lost 1 base. The CDR3 is 13 amino acids. Germline CDR1 SQVTM, CDR2 ANQGSEA. The DNA of the CDR3 is TGCAGCGTTGGGCCAGGGGGTAACTATGGCTACACCTTC. It is translated as CSVGPGGNYGYTF.